These 24 T cell receptor beta chains share one sample of origin, sequenced in a study of cytomegalovirus exposure and HLA in healthy donors (dated by TCRdb to 2016 to 2017). Library preparation employed the immunoSEQ multiplex PCR assay. The multiplex PCR relied on a mix of 60 forward primers for TCR Vbeta segments and 13 reverse primers for TCR Jbeta segments. TCRdb obtained this table from immuneACCESS and retained in-frame rearrangements with V and J assigned. These tables miss some clones; where compared with another copy, unresolved V genes account for less than half of the shortfall, and the remainder is unexplained. For this sample the table gives around 150,000 clones, of which approximately 80% were detected only once. About 4.7% of the sample comes from the top ten. The sample comprised PBMCs. These TCRs come from a man younger than 40 in good health and CMV-seronegative.

The count of this clone is one. A junction boundary mismatches the germline segment, possibly from a read error. V is TRBV27 and J is TRBJ1-5; 7 nucleotides align to TRBD1. The CDR3 totals 14 residues. CDR1 and CDR2 from the germline V gene are MNHEY and SMNVEV (reference sequence). In DNA form, the CDR3 reads TGTGCCAGCAGTCCCCACGTGACAGGGAGGAGTTCCCTCTTT. It encodes CASSPHVTGRSSLF.

Only one count was recorded for this clone. This sequence joins TRBV7-2 and TRBJ1-1; maybe TRBD1 (5 bases). Germline V gene lookup returns CDR1 SGHTA and CDR2 FQGNSA. The CDR3 has 15 amino acids. V was cut by 1 base and J by 3 bases, with 12 bases left in between. The CDR3 DNA reads as TGTGCCAGCAGCTTAGAACCAGGGCCAGACACTGAAGCTTTCTTT. Its translation: CASSLEPGPDTEAFF.

V usage is TRBV28 and J usage is TRBJ1-5; maybe TRBD1 (5 bases). The germline CDR1 and CDR2 sequences are MDHEN and SYDVKM. CDR3 length: 14 amino acids. V was cut by 2 bases and J by 7 bases, with 12 bases left in between. The CDR3 spells CASSLITGGQPQHF. The CDR3 DNA reads TGTGCCAGCAGTTTAATAACAGGTGGGCAGCCCCAGCATTTT.

V gene TRBV15 combines with J gene TRBJ2-3; D perhaps matches TRBD2 (6 bases). Germline V lookup: CDR1 LNHNV, CDR2 YYDKDF (reference sequence). CDR3 size: 14 residues. The germline V and J ends were trimmed by 8 bases and 4 bases, with 16 bases remaining between them. The chain's CDR3 is CATSGAGGPDTQYF. For the CDR3, the DNA is TGTGCCACCTCCGGAGCGGGTGGGCCAGATACGCAGTATTTT.

The chain uses TRBV30 and TRBJ1-4; TRBD1 matches 10 bases. Germline V gives CDR1 GTSNPN, CDR2 SVGIG (reference sequence). After removal of 2 bases from V and 7 bases from J, the junction contained 13 bases not matched to a gene. The CDR3 has 17 residues. CDR3 loop: CAWSPLDPGQGSEKLFF. CDR3 nucleotide sequence: TGTGCCTGGAGTCCGCTTGATCCGGGACAGGGGTCTGAAAAACTGTTTTTT.

The V and J genes are TRBV23-1 and TRBJ2-7; perhaps TRBD1 as D (5 bases). TRBV23-1 qualifies as an ORF whose function is uncertain. The CDR3 length is 15 residues. Trimming shortened V by 2 bases and J by 3 bases, and 14 bases separated the two germline ends. For the CDR3, the DNA is TGCGCCAGCAGTCAAAAAAGGGGTCGAGGCTACGAGCAGTACTTC. It codes for CASSQKRGRGYEQYF.

The CDR3 nucleotides are TGTGCCAGCAGCTCCCCCCGCGGGACGTTCCAAGAGACCCAGTACTTC. Protein sequence: CASSSPRGTFQETQYF. The chain recombines TRBV5-4 with TRBJ2-5; D may be TRBD2 (6 bases). The CDR3 is 16 residues long. Germline lookup yields CDR1 SGHNT and CDR2 YYREEE (reference sequence). The V gene lost 3 bases and the J gene lost 1 base, with 16 bases spanning the gap.

V usage is TRBV7-9 and J usage is TRBJ1-2; D is possibly TRBD1 (6 bases). The germline V gene encodes CDR1 SEHNR and CDR2 FQNEAQ (reference sequence). The CDR3 is made up of 15 amino acids. V lost 1 base and J lost 5, with 14 bases in between. The CDR3 DNA reads as TGTGCCAGCAGCTTAGATGGACAGCCGAGGTATGGCTACACCTTC. Protein: CASSLDGQPRYGYTF.

This clone has a handful of counts. V and J are TRBV19 and TRBJ2-2, with TRBD2 identical over 9 bases. The CDR3 has 14 residues. V shed 5 bases and J 9 bases; nucleotides not matched to a gene: 7. Germline V lookup: CDR1 LNHDA, CDR2 SQIVND (reference sequence). The CDR3, as DNA: TGTGCCAGTAGTGGGCTAGCGGGAAGTTGGGAGCTGTTTTTT. Encoded protein: CASSGLAGSWELFF.

J is TRBJ2-1 and V is TRBV11-3; a possible D gene is TRBD2 (6 bases). There are 14 residues in the CDR3. V shed 5 bases and J shed 7 bases, with 15 bases lying between them. Germline CDR1 is SGHNT and CDR2 is YENEEA. CDR3: CASSARSGGNEQFF. The CDR3 bases are TGTGCCAGCAGCGCCCGATCCGGGGGAAATGAGCAGTTCTTC.

This clone appeared once. The gene calls are TRBV28 and TRBJ1-6, with D unresolved. There are 15 residues in the CDR3. Trimming pared 6 bases from V and 6 bases from J, leaving 15 bases between. CDR1 MDHEN and CDR2 SYDVKM come from the germline V gene. Here the CDR3 DNA reads TGTGCCAGCAGGTCCCTTATTACTCCTAATTCACCCCTCCACTTT. It translates to CASRSLITPNSPLHF.

This clone was detected once. The chain's CDR3 is CASSLGVPYEQYF. The CDR3 DNA is TGTGCCAGCAGCTTAGGGGTACCCTACGAGCAGTACTTC. The V and J genes are TRBV5-6 and TRBJ2-7; perhaps TRBD1 as D (5 bases). V gave up 2 bases and J gave up 2 bases, with 8 bases separating them. The CDR3 sequence is 13 residues long. Germline loops: CDR1 SGHDT, CDR2 YYEEEE.

This clone was picked up one time. The chain combines TRBV5-1 with TRBJ1-4, with 7 positions matching TRBD1. This CDR3 spans 16 amino acids. Germline CDR1 and CDR2: SGHRS and YFSETQ. After removal of 0 bases from V and 8 bases from J, the junction contained 10 bases not matched to a gene. The CDR3 nucleotides are TGCGCCAGCAGCTTGGCCGGCGGACAGGTGGGGGAAAAACTGTTTTTT. Translation: CASSLAGGQVGEKLFF.

The V and J genes are TRBV5-8 and TRBJ2-3; perhaps TRBD2 as D (5 bases). CDR3 length equals 13 residues. CDR1 and CDR2 (germline): SGHTS, YDEGEE. V was trimmed by 2 bases and J by 6 bases, leaving 10 bases between them. The CDR3 DNA is TGTGCCAGCAGCTTCCTAGCTCGCGATACGCAGTATTTT. Protein product: CASSFLARDTQYF.

This clone was recorded only once. In DNA, the CDR3 is TGTGCCAGCAGCTTTTTTTCAATAGCTCCTGGAAACACCATATATTTT. Protein sequence: CASSFFSIAPGNTIYF. The rearrangement joins TRBV5-6 to TRBJ1-3; D not certain. CDR1 and CDR2 (germline): SGHDT, YYEEEE. Trimming pared 2 bases from V and 2 bases from J, leaving 14 bases between. The CDR3 loop spans 16 amino acids.

The chain is built from TRBV10-3 and TRBJ1-3; 7 bases fit TRBD1. The CDR3 length is 16 residues. With V trimmed by 6 bases and J by 0 bases, 8 bases remained unmatched. Germline CDR1 ENHRY, CDR2 SYGVKD. The DNA for the CDR3 is TGTGCCATCAGGGCCTACAGGGGCGACTCTGGAAACACCATATATTTT. Its protein is CAIRAYRGDSGNTIYF.

The chain employs TRBV5-4 and TRBJ2-1; 9 bases are a match to TRBD1. There are 16 residues in the CDR3. V shed 5 bases and J 15 bases; nucleotides not matched to a gene: 21. Germline values: CDR1 SGHNT, CDR2 YYREEE (reference sequence). The DNA for the CDR3 is TGTGCCAGCAGTCCTCAGGCCGGGGACAGGGACTATCAGGGGTTCTTC. It translates to CASSPQAGDRDYQGFF.

The chain carries TRBV18 and TRBJ1-4; D unclear. The V gene lost 2 bases and the J gene lost 13 bases, with 14 bases spanning the gap. CDR3 length: 13 residues. CDR1 and CDR2 from the germline V gene are KGHSH and LQKENI. The CDR3 spells CASSPNSLLGLFF. CDR3 DNA sequence: TGTGCCAGCTCACCAAACAGCTTGTTAGGACTGTTTTTT.

This clone was counted ten times or more. The V gene is TRBV27, the J gene TRBJ2-7; possible D gene TRBD1, 5 bases. Trimming stripped 8 bases from V and 3 bases from J, with 14 bases between. Germline CDR1 and CDR2: MNHEY and SMNVEV (reference sequence). The CDR3 covers 13 residues. In DNA form, the CDR3 reads TGTGCCAGCGGTACACGGACATTCTACGAGCAGTACTTC. Protein: CASGTRTFYEQYF.

The rearrangement uses TRBV7-2 and TRBJ1-1; 7 positions agree with TRBD1. V trimming: 4 bases; J trimming: 1 base; junction bases outside the gene matches: 0. The CDR3 sequence is 13 residues long. Germline CDR1 is SGHTA and CDR2 is FQGNSA. CDR3 nucleotide sequence: TGTGCCAGCAGCTGGGACAGGAACACTGAAGCTTTCTTT. It yields the protein CASSWDRNTEAFF.

The chain couples TRBV13 to TRBJ2-7, with TRBD2 identical over 8 bases. Trimming at V came to 5 bases and at J to 2 bases, leaving 5 bases not matched to a gene. Germline V CDR1 and CDR2: PRHDT, FYEKMQ (reference sequence). CDR3 size: 14 residues. In nucleotides, the CDR3 is TGTGCCAGCAGCCCCGGGGGGGGCACCTACGAGCAGTACTTC. This translates into CASSPGGGTYEQYF.

The chain joins TRBV19 to TRBJ2-2, with 7 nucleotides matching TRBD2. The V gene's germline CDR1 is LNHDA and CDR2 SQIVND (reference sequence). J lost 8 bases, V lost 10 bases, and 7 bases had no gene match. CDR3 length: 12 residues. CDR3 in amino acids: CAIWGGRGELFF. CDR3 sequence (DNA): TGTGCCATTTGGGGGGGGAGAGGGGAGCTGTTTTTT.

This clone was seen more than once but under ten times. The V gene is TRBV5-1, the J gene TRBJ2-3; D is perhaps TRBD2 (5 bases). V shed 2 bases and J shed 0 bases, with 16 bases lying between them. This CDR3 is 17 amino acids long. Looked up from germline, CDR1 is SGHRS and CDR2 is YFSETQ. For the CDR3, the DNA is TGCGCCAGCAGCTTATCCCGGGGTTCCCTAAGCACAGATACGCAGTATTTT. It codes for CASSLSRGSLSTDTQYF.

J is TRBJ2-7 and V is TRBV28, with D maybe TRBD2 (6 bases). Germline-derived CDR1 and CDR2 are MDHEN and SYDVKM. CDR3 length: 14 amino acids. Trimming pared 5 bases from V and 2 bases from J, leaving 13 bases between. Here the CDR3 reads CASSLLAAPYEQYF. For the CDR3, the DNA is TGTGCCAGCAGTCTCTTAGCGGCCCCCTACGAGCAGTACTTC.